This TCR beta chain was recorded in a study of blood T cells in healthy people across ages. Trimming left V 0 bases short and J 2 bases short, with 13 bases between. The CDR3 is 16 amino acids. The germline V gene encodes CDR1 LGHNA and CDR2 YSLEER. Primed by a sample-barcoded 5' primer and a J-beta primer mix, a second PCR proceeded for about 7 to 11 cycles. Every sample produced at least 3 million CDR3-containing paired-end reads. TCRdb reprocessed the 5' RACE reads with MiXCR, giving one entry per CDR3 protein. In the table there are about 1,400,000 distinct CDR3 sequences, roughly 60% of which are singletons. This clonotype was observed a few times.

The clonotype originates from a man aged 18 to 30 in good health. The chain links TRBV4-3 to TRBJ2-5; D is ambiguous. The sample comprised blood. CDR3 nucleotides: TGCGCCAGCAGCCAAGATCTGAGGCAGCTTCAAGAGACCCAGTACTTC. Encoded protein: CASSQDLRQLQETQYF.